The rows below give T cell receptor beta chains drawn from one sample of a study of blood T cell repertoires in COVID-19. Libraries were prepared by immunoSEQ multiplex PCR; TCRdb keeps only in-frame clonotypes and omits some of them. The sample consists of more than 350,000 clones, around nine tenths of them appearing once. The sample comprised PBMCs or T cells enriched from blood (not recorded which). These receptor sequences come from a woman in her 50s who had recovered from COVID-19. Each CDR3 is given with its conserved first and last residue.

V gene,J gene,CDR3 protein
TRBV13,TRBJ2-5,CASSRYSQQETQYF
TRBV28,TRBJ1-1,CASNRQGAVRNEAFF
TRBV29-1,TRBJ2-1,CSVQGLAGTYNEQFF
TRBV6-5,TRBJ2-3,CASMRGITDTQYF
TRBV6-2/TRBV6-3,TRBJ1-5,CASSRAGFEGQPQHF
TRBV3-1/TRBV3-2,TRBJ2-7,CASSLSGYEQYF
TRBV4-1,TRBJ2-3,CASSPFGQSTDTQYF
TRBV19,TRBJ1-4,CASSLTTAPNEKLFF
TRBV5-1,TRBJ1-5,CASSTGQGNQPQHF
TRBV7-2,TRBJ2-7,CASSLVSPSSGYEQYF
TRBV4-2,TRBJ2-7,CASSQGLAGGSYEQYF
TRBV7-9,TRBJ1-2,CASSHNQNYGYTF
TRBV18,TRBJ1-1,CASSVRGGNTEAFF
TRBV19,TRBJ2-2,CASKQDPQSGELFF
TRBV5-1,TRBJ1-2,CASSTEGQRTYGYTF
TRBV24-1,TRBJ1-1,CATSDPGQGVGFFF
TRBV28,TRBJ1-2,CASSSGVYGYTF
TRBV7-9,TRBJ1-1,CASSLGGLKMNTEAFF
TRBV4-1,TRBJ1-1,CASSQVFQASNTEAFF
TRBV7-2,TRBJ2-3,CASSFTSGGAPDTQYF
TRBV20-1,TRBJ2-3,CSASFRLETSTDTQYF
TRBV3-1/TRBV3-2,TRBJ2-3,CASSPETSGGPNTQYF
TRBV19,TRBJ1-5,CASKAGQYSNQPQHF
TRBV5-1,TRBJ2-7,CASSQQGQGYEQYF
TRBV7-9,TRBJ2-1,CASSPTLLTSGDNEQFF
TRBV6-1,TRBJ1-1,CASSDISGTGASLF
TRBV6-5,TRBJ1-1,CASRPRAGRTTEAFF
TRBV2,TRBJ1-1,CASKDKENTEAFF
TRBV7-2,TRBJ2-5,CASSLLQRNQETQYF
TRBV6-1,TRBJ1-2,CASSEATAGPYGYTF
TRBV5-1,TRBJ2-1,CASSLGLALYEQFF
TRBV4-1,TRBJ2-7,CASSQPGYQTYEQYF
TRBV6-5,TRBJ2-2,CASRTGTQNTGELFF
TRBV9,TRBJ2-5,CASSTQDRGTQYF
TRBV19,TRBJ2-5,CASFLSQGPLGRAQYF
TRBV27,TRBJ2-3,CASIAQGTDTQYF
TRBV7-2,TRBJ1-2,CASSSGQGNYGYTF
TRBV6-5,TRBJ1-5,CASYGGGGNQPQHF
TRBV2,TRBJ1-1,CASRDTGGPEAFF
TRBV5-4,TRBJ1-1,CASIGMTGVGTEAFF
TRBV6-5,TRBJ1-3,CASWGLGNTIYF
TRBV4-1,TRBJ1-1,CASSLRDTLNTEAFF
TRBV6-1,TRBJ1-5,CASSEWRTVNQPQHF
TRBV7-2,TRBJ1-5,CASSPSTGIGQPQHF
TRBV11-2,TRBJ2-5,CASSLGGTRQETQYF
TRBV3-1/TRBV3-2,TRBJ1-4,CASSQVFGKGAREKLFF
TRBV4-3,TRBJ1-2,CASSQDGTGYGYTF
TRBV7-8,TRBJ1-1,CASSSPRDRINTEAFF
TRBV23-1,TRBJ1-6,CASSLHKLDREDSYNSPLHF
TRBV5-1,TRBJ2-1,CASSFGTGAVDEQFF
TRBV7-2,TRBJ1-2,CASSLEQGRGYTF
TRBV7-9,TRBJ1-6,CASSLSEEGPGAPLHF
TRBV24-1,TRBJ1-1,CATSDFPGAEAFF
TRBV7-9,TRBJ2-7,CASSPPTGTGTYEQYF
TRBV10-3,TRBJ2-3,CAIRRGASDTQYF
TRBV7-6,TRBJ2-1,CASSLGRDEQFF
TRBV15,TRBJ2-7,CATSRNTGIEQYF
TRBV7-3,TRBJ2-1,CASSLSVGGPDNEQFF